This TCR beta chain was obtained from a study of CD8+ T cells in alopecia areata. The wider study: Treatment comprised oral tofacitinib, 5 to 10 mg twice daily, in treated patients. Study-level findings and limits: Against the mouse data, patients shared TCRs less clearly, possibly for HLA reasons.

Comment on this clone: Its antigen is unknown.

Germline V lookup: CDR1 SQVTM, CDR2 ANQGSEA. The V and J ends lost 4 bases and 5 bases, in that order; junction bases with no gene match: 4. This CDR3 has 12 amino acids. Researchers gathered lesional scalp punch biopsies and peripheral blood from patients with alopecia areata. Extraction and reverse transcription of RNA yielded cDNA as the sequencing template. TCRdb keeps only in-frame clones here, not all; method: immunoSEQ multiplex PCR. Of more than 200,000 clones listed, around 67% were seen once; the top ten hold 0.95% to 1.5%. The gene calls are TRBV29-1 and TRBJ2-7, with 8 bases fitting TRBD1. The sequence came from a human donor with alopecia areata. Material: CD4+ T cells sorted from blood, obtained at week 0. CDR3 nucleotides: TGCAGCGTTGCCAGGGGGCTCAACGAGCAGTACTTC. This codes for CSVARGLNEQYF.